The source of this TCR beta chain is a study of vaccination effects on CD4 cells after COVID-19. The overall study: Two doses of either BNT162b2 or mRNA-1273 were given to each participant. Points from the study as a whole: Among infection- and vaccine-induced clones, marked clonal contraction occurred late after vaccination. In healthy vaccinees, only 1 of 255 vaccine-induced clones cross-reacted with common cold coronaviruses.

The CDR3 covers 13 residues. The V end lost 2 bases, the J end lost 5 bases, and 7 bases lay between the germline ends. Germline loops: CDR1 MDHEN, CDR2 SYDVKM. This clone was seen only a few times. Its antigen remains unknown. Viral peptide pool expansion of antigen-specific CD4+ T cells preceded sequencing in the ViraFEST assay. Following a 10-day culture, CD4+ T cells were purified. Nucleocapsid antibody tests were negative, and the vaccine recipients had no prior SARS-CoV-2 infection. On day 3 and again on day 7, half the medium was replaced with IL-2 medium. Profiled with immunoSEQ multiplex PCR; TCRdb holds only in-frame clones, not every one. The sample has about 41,000 clones; around 68% are singletons.

The chain is built from TRBV28 and TRBJ1-5; D gene ambiguous. Sequencing was performed on CD4+ T cells from PBMCs cultured with HCoV-OC43 spike peptides, taken before COVID-19 vaccination. Specified subset: HCoV-OC43 spike overlapping peptide pool stimulation. This TCR came from a human donor who received a COVID-19 vaccine. CDR3 protein: CASSLRADQPQHF. The DNA of the CDR3 is TGTGCCAGCAGTTTAAGGGCAGATCAGCCCCAGCATTTT.